These 2 T cell receptor beta chains came from one sample sequenced in a study of cytomegalovirus exposure and HLA in healthy donors. PCR was performed using 60 Vbeta and 13 Jbeta primers. The data were produced by immunoSEQ multiplex PCR, yet TCRdb's version contains in-frame clones alone and is incomplete. The sample data list nearly 200,000 clones. Input material: PBMCs. Every receptor here comes from a boy between 10 and 17 years old in good health and CMV-seronegative.

The J gene is TRBJ2-7, the V gene TRBV5-1; 9 bases are a match to TRBD1. The junction had 11 bases not matched to a gene; V was cut back by 5 bases and J by 5 bases. This CDR3 is built from 15 residues. Germline CDR1 reads SGHRS; CDR2 reads YFSETQ. The CDR3 bases are TGCGCCAGCAGTTCCGCCGGGACAGGGTTTGACGAGCAGTACTTC. Residues: CASSSAGTGFDEQYF.

The chain joins TRBV9 to TRBJ2-5, with 11 bases matching TRBD2. CDR1 and CDR2 from the germline V gene are SGDLS and YYNGEE. The V segment lost 3 bases and the J segment 7 bases; nucleotides outside the gene matches: 5. The CDR3 consists of 14 residues. The CDR3 protein is CASSAETSGATQYF. CDR3 bases: TGTGCCAGCAGCGCGGAGACTAGCGGGGCGACCCAGTACTTC. Variable domain in full (rest from reference TRBV9 and TRBJ2-5): DSGVTQTPKHLITATGQRVTLRCSPRSGDLSVYWYQQSLDQGLQFLIQYYNGEERAKGNILERFSAQQFPDLHSELNLSSLELGDSALYFCASSAETSGATQYFGPGTRLLVL.